What follows are 4 T cell receptor beta chains derived from one specimen sequenced in a study of post-analysis software for immune sequencing data. Study-wide points: Patients carried a handful of TRBV segments more frequently than controls did, and TRBV5-6, TRBV5-1 and TRBV20-1 were among them.

cDNA libraries for TCR beta contained unique molecular identifiers. TCRdb fed the PCR reads into MiXCR, producing one record per CDR3 protein. The sample contains about 540,000 distinct CDR3 sequences, around a third of which appear only once. Their antigens are not known. Sequencing was carried out using blood. All receptors derive from a girl younger than 18 with multiple sclerosis.

This clonotype turned up a few times. V gene TRBV3-1 combines with J gene TRBJ1-6; no firm D call. V was cut by 0 bases and J by 3 bases, with 6 bases left in between. This CDR3 is built from 15 residues. Germline V gene sequence: CDR1 LGHDT, CDR2 YNNKEL (reference sequence). CDR3 DNA: TGTGCCAGCAGCCAAGATGGGGACTATAATTCACCCCTCCACTTT. This sequence encodes CASSQDGDYNSPLHF.

The V and J genes are TRBV20-1 and TRBJ1-2; 8 bases line up with TRBD1. The CDR3 is 17 amino acids. The V and J ends lost 3 bases and 4 bases, in that order; junction bases with no gene match: 16. Per the germline V gene, CDR1 is DFQATT and CDR2 is SNEGSKA (reference sequence). The CDR3, as DNA: TGCAGTGCTAGCGCAGACAGGGGCAAGGTCCGTACCTATGGCTACACCTTC. It codes for CSASADRGKVRTYGYTF.

This clonotype has a handful of counts. This rearrangement joins TRBV9 to TRBJ2-5, with TRBD2 identical over 14 bases. The germline CDR1 and CDR2 sequences are SGDLS and YYNGEE. V trimming: 3 bases; J trimming: 1 base; junction bases outside the gene matches: 5. The CDR3 runs to 17 residues. CDR3 protein: CASSGGLAGGSQETQYF. CDR3 bases: TGTGCCAGCAGCGGCGGACTAGCGGGGGGCTCCCAAGAGACCCAGTACTTC.

CDR3 loop: CARSGTSGYNEQFF. The CDR3 DNA sequence: TGTGCCAGGAGCGGGACTAGCGGTTACAATGAGCAGTTCTTC. The V and J genes are TRBV6-5 and TRBJ2-1; 11 bases align to TRBD2. The length of the CDR3 is 14 residues. Germline CDR1 MNHEY, CDR2 SVGAGI. Trimming at V came to 9 bases and at J to 4 bases, leaving 5 bases not matched to a gene.